Listed below are T cell receptor beta chains from one sample, sequenced in a study of shared clonotypes between healthy human individuals. The table came from immunoSEQ multiplex PCR; TCRdb's copy has only in-frame clones and leaves some out. The profile covers approximately 530,000 clones, with roughly 95% appearing a single time and about 0.059% taken by the ten largest. The sample was naive CD4+ T cells sorted from blood. These receptors all stem from a woman aged 30 to 39 in good health. Both conserved end residues are part of each CDR3.

v_call	j_call	cdr3_aa
TRBV29-1	TRBJ2-6	CSVESGPGANVLTF
TRBV28	TRBJ1-2	CASSLVTGGYGYTF
TRBV12-5	TRBJ2-3	CASGLRGLAGGKNTQYF
TRBV6-5	TRBJ1-2	CASSITGNYGYTF
TRBV29-1	-	CSVDDGIGNEQYF
TRBV2	TRBJ2-7	CASKMAGYEQYF
TRBV11-1	TRBJ2-1	CASRRTGQGHNEQFF
TRBV7-2	-	CASSLSGLAGGYEQYF
TRBV6-1	TRBJ1-5	CASMGTGISNQPQHF
TRBV27	TRBJ1-2	CASSLKGPGGYGYTF
TRBV6-5	TRBJ2-7	CASSSNRYEQYF
TRBV9	TRBJ2-7	CASRSTGGGYEQYF
TRBV28	TRBJ1-2	CASSSDWAWGYTF
TRBV10-1	TRBJ2-7	CASSTQESSYEQYF
TRBV27	TRBJ1-2	CASRGTNNYGYTF
TRBV7-2	TRBJ2-7	CASSLAGTRSYEQYF
TRBV6-5	TRBJ2-2	CASSDGGVDTGELFF
TRBV14	TRBJ2-2	CASSQDPHRRDTGELFF
TRBV11-2	TRBJ2-7	CASSLEGGRGSYEQYF
TRBV4-1	TRBJ2-5	CASSHGLAGEETQYF
TRBV27	TRBJ2-2	CASSFKGQGTGSKSGELFF
TRBV5-4	TRBJ2-3	CASSLGGLAGGTDTQYF
TRBV15	TRBJ1-1	CATSRDRDTEAFF
TRBV15	TRBJ1-5	CATSRDARRQGNQPQHF
TRBV7-6	TRBJ2-1	CASSLAASGRYNEQFF
TRBV2	TRBJ2-3	CASIWDTQTDTQYF
TRBV4-2	TRBJ2-1	CASSQGLAAYNEQFF
TRBV5-1	TRBJ2-7	CASSFGRGDEQYF
TRBV13	TRBJ1-3	CASSSLGASPLNTIYF
TRBV18	TRBJ2-7	CASSPKTGSPYEQYF
TRBV6-6	TRBJ2-7	CASSYQQGTPGEQYF
TRBV6-1	TRBJ2-7	CASRGDRSNYEQYF